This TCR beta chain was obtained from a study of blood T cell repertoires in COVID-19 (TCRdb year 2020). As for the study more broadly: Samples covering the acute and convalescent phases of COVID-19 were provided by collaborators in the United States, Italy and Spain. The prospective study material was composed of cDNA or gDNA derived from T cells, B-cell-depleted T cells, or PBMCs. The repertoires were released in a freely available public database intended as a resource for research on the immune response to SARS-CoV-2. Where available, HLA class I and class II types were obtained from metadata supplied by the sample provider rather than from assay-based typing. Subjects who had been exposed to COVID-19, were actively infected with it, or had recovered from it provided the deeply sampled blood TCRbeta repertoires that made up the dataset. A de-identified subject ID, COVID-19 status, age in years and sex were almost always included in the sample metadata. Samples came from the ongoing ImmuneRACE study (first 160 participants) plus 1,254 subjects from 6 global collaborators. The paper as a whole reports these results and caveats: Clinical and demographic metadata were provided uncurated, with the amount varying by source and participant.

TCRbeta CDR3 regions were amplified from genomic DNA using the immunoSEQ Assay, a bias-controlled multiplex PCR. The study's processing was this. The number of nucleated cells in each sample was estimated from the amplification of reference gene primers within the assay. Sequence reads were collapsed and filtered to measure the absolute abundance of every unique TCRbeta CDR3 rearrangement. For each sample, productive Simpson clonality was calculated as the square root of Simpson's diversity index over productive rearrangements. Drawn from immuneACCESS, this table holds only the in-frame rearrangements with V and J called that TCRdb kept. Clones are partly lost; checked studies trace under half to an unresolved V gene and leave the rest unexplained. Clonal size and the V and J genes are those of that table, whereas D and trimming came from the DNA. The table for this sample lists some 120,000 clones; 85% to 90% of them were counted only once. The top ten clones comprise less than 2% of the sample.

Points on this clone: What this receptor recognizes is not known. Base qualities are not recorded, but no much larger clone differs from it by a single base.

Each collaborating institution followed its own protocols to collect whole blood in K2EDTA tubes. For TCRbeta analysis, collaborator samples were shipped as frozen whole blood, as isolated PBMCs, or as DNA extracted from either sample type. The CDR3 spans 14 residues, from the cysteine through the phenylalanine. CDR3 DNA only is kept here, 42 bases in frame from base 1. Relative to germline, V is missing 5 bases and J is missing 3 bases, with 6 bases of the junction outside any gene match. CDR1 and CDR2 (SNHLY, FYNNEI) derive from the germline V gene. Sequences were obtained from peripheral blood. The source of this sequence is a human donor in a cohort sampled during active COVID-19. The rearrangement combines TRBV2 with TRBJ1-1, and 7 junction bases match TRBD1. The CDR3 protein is CASSIQGKYTEAFF. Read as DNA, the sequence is TGTGCCAGCAGTATACAGGGGAAATACACTGAAGCTTTCTTT.